The present entry profiles one TCR beta chain with its context. Many counts were recorded for this clonotype. Its antigen has not been determined. One end of the junction does not line up with germline, which may come from a read error. The library relied on multiplex PCR. The sample was run on an Illumina HiSeq 4000. To build TCR beta libraries, CDR3 regions were amplified by Arm-PCR using iRepertoire HTBI primers. Before sequencing, the PCR products went through gel purification. Under the source paper's analysis protocol: Gene usage analysis of CDR3 amino acid clonotypes relied on the roughly 60 TRBV and 13 to 15 TRBJ segments identified across samples. COPE and FqMerger were used to merge the filtered high-quality paired reads into contigs. BLAST was used to align contigs to IMGT TRBV, TRBD and TRBJ reference genes, with CDR3 defined following IMGT. Any clonotype with a frequency above 0.1% was classified as a highly expanded clone. Shannon entropy was used to measure repertoire diversity, and the Gini coefficient was used to measure V-J evenness. Public clonotypes were defined as clonotypes shared by more than one individual. In-frame beta chains were kept once TCRdb had trimmed the public reads at Q25 with fastp and called clones with MiXCR. Every entry covers one CDR3 protein and lists the most common genes and DNA from its rows. It is TCRdb's table, rather than the study itself, that gives the V and J calls and clone size. The sample yields 320,000 or so distinct CDR3 sequences; roughly 18% were counted once. 35% to 45% of the sample is held by the ten biggest clonotypes.

Reading the label with the study, this specimen's time point is: newly diagnosed GD, antithyroid drugs for less than 3 months. For both TCR sequencing and RNA sequencing, RNA was extracted from PBMCs in TRIzol. The diagnosis of Graves' disease followed American Thyroid Association guidelines. Patients for the study were recruited at an endocrinology department in Xi'an, China. Each patient gave roughly 10 milliliters of peripheral blood, collected in an EDTA anticoagulant tube. Ficoll Paque Plus density gradient separation was used to isolate PBMCs, and no additional T cell sorting was done. RNA quality was checked with an Agilent 2100 Bioanalyzer and agarose gel, and concentration with a NanoDrop 2000. This sample stems from a study of regulatory T cells in long-lasting Graves disease (dated by TCRdb to 2020 to 2023). About the study as a whole: Patients with newly diagnosed Graves' disease had been on antithyroid drugs for under 3 months. Peripheral blood TCR sequencing and RNA sequencing compared persistent Graves' disease patients with newly diagnosed Graves' disease patients. A total of roughly 33 samples underwent TCR sequencing: 13 from persistent and around 20 from newly diagnosed Graves' disease patients. The study took place in China and was registered as a clinical trial.

The full study reports these points: Preferential use of TRBV28, TRBJ1-2 and TRBJ2-5 was observed in persistent disease, whereas TRBV20-1 and TRBJ2-1 were favored in newly diagnosed disease. The authors acknowledged the small sample size as a limitation that may reduce accuracy. Sequencing and analysis were restricted to the TCR beta chain. Patients with persistent disease shared more public clonotypes (about 3,000) than newly diagnosed patients did (roughly 970). Only peripheral blood was studied, because thyroid tissue, the primary lesion, was inaccessible. Compared with newly diagnosed patients, persistent Graves' disease patients had lower TCR Shannon entropy and fewer highly expanded clones, which suggests clonal expansion.

The CDR3 spans 16 residues, from the cysteine through the phenylalanine. Just CDR3 DNA is preserved here, 48 bases in frame from base 1. The CDR1 and CDR2 encoded by the germline V gene are SGDLS and YYNGEE. Sample: peripheral blood mononuclear cells (PBMCs), taken at new diagnosis, from a patient treated with antithyroid drugs. The chain is assembled from TRBV9 and TRBJ1-6; the D gene assignment is ambiguous. The source of this sequence is a female donor with Graves disease. The CDR3 amino acid sequence is: CASSVERVGYNSPLHF. The sequenced DNA is TGTGCCAGCAGCGTGGAGCGGGTAGGGTATAACTCACCCCTCCACTTT.